The 22 T cell receptor beta chains in this list originate from one sample, sequenced in a study of CD8+ T cells in alopecia areata. Extraction of RNA preceded its reverse transcription into cDNA, which served as the sequencing template. Clones were read by immunoSEQ multiplex PCR, and TCRdb kept only the in-frame ones, dropping some. The sample carries 95,000 to 110,000 clones, around 83% recorded once. Treatment: oral pan-JAK inhibitor, 5-10 mg twice daily. The sequencing used CD8+ T cells sorted from blood, collected at week 24, from a patient treated with tofacitinib. These receptor sequences come from a human donor with alopecia areata.

The sample holds one count of this clone. V gene TRBV19 combines with J gene TRBJ1-1; D might be TRBD1 (6 bases). V shed 5 bases and J shed 6 bases, with 22 bases lying between them. CDR3 length: 16 amino acids. Germline loops: CDR1 LNHDA, CDR2 SQIVND (reference sequence). This chain's CDR3 is CASSPQGTGPAAEAFF. CDR3 DNA: TGTGCCAGTAGTCCGCAAGGAACAGGGCCAGCCGCTGAAGCTTTCTTT.

This chain connects TRBV4-1 to TRBJ2-3; no clear D gene. Between the trimmed V and J ends, which lost 0 bases and 6 bases, there was a span of 7 bases. This CDR3 region has 13 residues. Germline V CDR1 and CDR2: MGHRA, YSYEKL. The CDR3 region is CASSQEGLDTQYF. CDR3 DNA sequence: TGCGCCAGCAGCCAAGAGGGCTTGGATACGCAGTATTTT.

The genes are TRBV7-2 and TRBJ1-2; D may be TRBD1 (6 bases). Germline CDR1 reads SGHTA; CDR2 reads FQGNSA. V was pared by 9 bases and J by 6 bases, with 14 bases between. This CDR3 is 12 amino acids long. The CDR3 sequence is CASEGVEDGYTF. CDR3 DNA: TGTGCCAGTGAGGGGGTTGAAGATGGCTACACCTTC.

V and J are TRBV7-6 and TRBJ2-3, with D unresolved. The germline CDR1 and CDR2 sequences are SGHVS and FNYEAQ. The V end lost 1 base, the J end lost 4 bases, and 6 bases lay between the germline ends. This CDR3 has 13 amino acids. The CDR3 here is CASSLEWADTQYF. CDR3 nucleotides: TGTGCCAGCAGCTTAGAATGGGCAGATACGCAGTATTTT.

The rearrangement uses TRBV4-1 and TRBJ2-7; 9 bases line up with TRBD2. V lost 0 bases to trimming and J lost 6 bases; unmatched junction nucleotides: 3. CDR1 is MGHRA and CDR2 is YSYEKL in the germline V gene. The CDR3 is 14 amino acids. DNA for the CDR3: TGCGCCAGCAGCCAAGAGAGCGGGGGGCCCGAGCAGTACTTC. Amino acid sequence: CASSQESGGPEQYF.

The V call is TRBV7-2, the J call TRBJ2-3, with 7 positions matching TRBD2. Germline values: CDR1 SGHTA, CDR2 FQGNSA. The CDR3 loop spans 15 amino acids. The ends lost 1 base at V and 6 bases at J; junction bases unmatched: 7. CDR3 in amino acids: CASSLVGSGMDTQYF. CDR3 nucleotides: TGTGCCAGCAGCTTAGTGGGCAGCGGGATGGATACGCAGTATTTT.

V is TRBV7-6 and J is TRBJ2-2; D not certain. The CDR3 covers 14 residues. V lost 8 bases, J lost 3 bases, and 13 bases lay in between. Germline lookup yields CDR1 SGHVS and CDR2 FNYEAQ. The CDR3 nucleotides are TGTGCCAGCTTAAGCACGGCGGACACCGGGGAGCTGTTTTTT. This codes for CASLSTADTGELFF. Full variable domain (missing parts from reference TRBV7-6 and TRBJ2-2): GAGVSQSPRYKVTKRGQDVALRCDPISGHVSLYWYRQALGQGPEFLTYFNYEAQQDKSGLPNDRFSAERPEGSISTLTIQRTEQRDSAMYRCASLSTADTGELFFGEGSRLTVL.

The chain couples TRBV29-1 to TRBJ1-2; TRBD1 matches 7 bases. The CDR3 has 13 residues. The trim removed 7 bases at V and 5 bases at J, leaving 10 bases unmatched. Looked up from germline, CDR1 is SQVTM and CDR2 is ANQGSEA. CDR3 DNA sequence: TGCAGCGCAGGGACAGCCTTGGGTTATGGCTACACCTTC. This sequence encodes CSAGTALGYGYTF.

The chain combines TRBV21-1 with TRBJ2-7; TRBD1, the table's D call, was not compared with the DNA. TRBV21-1 corresponds to a pseudogene. The CDR3 length is 16 residues. CDR3 coding DNA: TGTGCCAGCAGCACGGGCCGACAGGGCCACTTCTACGAGCAGTACTTC. Its translation is CASSTGRQGHFYEQYF.

There are a few counts of this clone. The V and J genes are TRBV27 and TRBJ2-2; possibly TRBD2 for D (6 bases). Germline assignment: CDR1 MNHEY and CDR2 SMNVEV (reference sequence). V was clipped by 3 bases and J by 4 bases, with 9 bases between them. CDR3 length equals 14 residues. The CDR3 sequence: CASSLGGGTGELFF. The CDR3 nucleotides are TGTGCCAGCAGTTTGGGGGGAGGCACCGGGGAGCTGTTTTTT.

The gene calls are TRBV6-5 and TRBJ1-2, with 7 bases aligning to TRBD1. CDR1 MNHEY and CDR2 SVGAGI come from the germline V gene. V lost 5 bases, J lost 8 bases, and 11 bases stayed unmatched. The CDR3 is 14 amino acids. As DNA, the CDR3 is TGTGCCAGCAGTCACACAGGGGCGGTTGACGGCTACACCTTC. Encoded protein: CASSHTGAVDGYTF.

This chain joins TRBV5-4 and TRBJ1-2, with TRBD1 matching 8 bases. Looked up from germline, CDR1 is SGHNT and CDR2 is YYREEE (reference sequence). The trim removed 5 bases at V and 6 bases at J, leaving 15 bases unmatched. This CDR3 has 16 residues. In DNA, the CDR3 is TGTGCCAGCAGGGGGACAGGATTCGGGACCCTCGATGGCTACACCTTC. As protein: CASRGTGFGTLDGYTF. The whole variable domain, remainder taken from reference TRBV5-4 and TRBJ1-2, is ETGVTQSPTHLIKTRGQQVTLRCSSQSGHNTVSWYQQALGQGPQFIFQYYREEENGRGNFPPRFSGLQFPNYSSELNVNALELDDSALYLCASRGTGFGTLDGYTFGSGTRLTVV.

V is TRBV6-5 and J is TRBJ2-3; D perhaps matches TRBD1 (6 bases). V was pared by 0 bases and J by 5 bases, with 15 bases between. CDR3 length: 16 residues. Germline-derived CDR1 and CDR2 are MNHEY and SVGAGI. The CDR3 region is CASSYSRWGREDTQYF. DNA of the CDR3: TGTGCCAGCAGTTACTCGCGATGGGGGCGCGAAGATACGCAGTATTTT.

This chain joins TRBV9 and TRBJ2-3; maybe TRBD2 (6 bases). This CDR3 has 14 residues. V lost 4 bases and J lost 6, with 15 bases in between. From germline, CDR1 is SGDLS and CDR2 YYNGEE. Written as DNA, the CDR3 is TGTGCCAGCAGCCCCGGCACTAGCCAGGATACGCAGTATTTT. It codes for CASSPGTSQDTQYF.

The table lists this clone with a count of one. V and J are TRBV5-1 and TRBJ2-7; D assignment may be TRBD1 or TRBD2 (5 bases each). The CDR3 is made up of 15 amino acids. With 2 bases removed from V and 0 bases from J, the gap between germline ends came to 12 bases. CDR1 and CDR2 from the germline V gene are SGHRS and YFSETQ. The CDR3 DNA reads as TGCGCCAGCAGCTTTGGAACCGGGGCCTCCTACGAGCAGTACTTC. Translation: CASSFGTGASYEQYF.

This chain uses TRBV13 with TRBJ2-5; D may be TRBD2 (6 bases). Between the trimmed V and J ends, which lost 5 bases and 4 bases, there was a span of 14 bases. Germline V gives CDR1 PRHDT, CDR2 FYEKMQ (reference sequence). There are 14 residues in the CDR3. CDR3 residues: CASSPRRDGETQYF. The CDR3 DNA is TGTGCCAGCAGCCCCCGGCGGGACGGAGAGACCCAGTACTTC.

V is TRBV7-9 and J is TRBJ2-7; 8 bases line up with TRBD1. With 4 bases clipped from V and 5 bases from J, the junction kept 13 bases outside the gene matches. The germline V gene has CDR1 SEHNR and CDR2 FQNEAQ (reference sequence). This CDR3 contains 16 residues. Here the CDR3 DNA reads TGTGCCAGCAGCTGGGCGCCAGGGGGCTGGGTCGACGAGCAGTACTTC. Amino acids: CASSWAPGGWVDEQYF.

The chain has TRBV6-6 and TRBJ2-7, with D tentatively TRBD1 (6 bases). This CDR3 has 14 amino acids. Germline CDR1 reads MNHNY; CDR2 reads SVGAGI (reference sequence). Trimming shortened V by 0 bases and J by 3 bases, and 9 bases separated the two germline ends. The CDR3 reads CASSYSDRSYEQYF. In DNA form, the CDR3 reads TGTGCCAGCAGTTACTCCGACAGGAGCTACGAGCAGTACTTC.

The V gene is TRBV27, the J gene TRBJ2-5, with D uncertain. Trimming removed 3 bases from V and 1 base from J, with 9 bases in between. CDR3 length equals 14 residues. Germline CDR1 and CDR2: MNHEY and SMNVEV (reference sequence). DNA of the CDR3: TGTGCCAGCAGTTTGGGCTCCTCCCAAGAGACCCAGTACTTC. Amino acid sequence: CASSLGSSQETQYF.

The chain uses TRBV4-2 and TRBJ1-6; TRBD1 matches at 7 bases. Per the germline V gene, CDR1 is LGHNA and CDR2 is YNFKEQ. The CDR3 consists of 17 residues. J was trimmed by 4 bases and V by 3 bases; bases with no gene match: 9. CDR3 loop: CASSHPTGDSYNSPLHF. The CDR3 nucleotides read TGTGCCAGCAGCCATCCAACAGGGGATTCTTATAATTCACCCCTCCACTTT.

This chain links TRBV4-1 with TRBJ2-7; TRBD1 matches 8 bases. Germline V lookup: CDR1 MGHRA, CDR2 YSYEKL. The CDR3 sequence is 15 residues long. The V segment lost 4 bases and the J segment 2 bases; nucleotides outside the gene matches: 7. In DNA form, the CDR3 reads TGCGCCAGCAGCCTGCAGACAGGGGATCCCTACGAGCAGTACTTC. Translating it yields CASSLQTGDPYEQYF.

The genes are TRBV7-9 and TRBJ2-1, with D hard to call. V gave up 0 bases and J gave up 8 bases, with 5 bases separating them. This CDR3 has 12 amino acids. Looked up from germline, CDR1 is SEHNR and CDR2 is FQNEAQ (reference sequence). CDR3 amino acids: CASSLASDEQFF. CDR3 nucleotide sequence: TGTGCCAGCAGCTTAGCTTCGGATGAGCAGTTCTTC.